The text below deals with one T cell receptor (beta chain). The target antigen is unknown. The study treated chemo-refractory metastatic non-small-cell lung cancer patients with focal radiation plus ipilimumab CTLA-4 blockade. The data were obtained in a study of radiotherapy plus CTLA-4 blockade in lung cancer. Across the study: Disease control was present in more than 25% of patients, and objective responses in less than 20%. Findings of the study overall: Together with interferon-beta, which increased in serum after radiation, early dynamic changes in blood T cell clones were reportedly the best predictors of response. Blood saw expansion of tumor-derived TCR clones after radiotherapy plus ipilimumab.

CDR3 length equals 12 residues. Germline CDR1 reads LNHDA; CDR2 reads SQIVND (reference sequence). The V end lost 6 bases, the J end lost 0 bases, and 3 bases lay between the germline ends. Measured with immunoSEQ multiplex PCR; TCRdb has only the in-frame clones, and not every one. The profile shows around 100,000 clones, about four fifths of them singletons. The chain has TRBV19 and TRBJ1-5, with no clear D. The material sequenced was peripheral blood, taken from a patient treated with radiotherapy plus ipilimumab. This sequence was found in a human donor with non-small cell lung cancer who had a partial response to radiotherapy plus ipilimumab. Some clones in this sample may be carry-over from other donors' samples. The CDR3 nucleotides are TGTGCCAGTAGCGGTAGCAATCAGCCCCAGCATTTT. Protein: CASSGSNQPQHF.